This T cell receptor (beta chain) came from a study of identical twins. Whole-study findings and limits: Memory repertoires showed no such pattern, whereas abundant cord blood beta clonotypes carried fewer insertions.

This clonotype was detected only a few times. Its antigen remains unidentified. CDR3 length: 13 residues. Germline values: CDR1 SGHTA, CDR2 FQGNSA. The V and J ends lost 5 bases and 2 bases, in that order; junction bases with no gene match: 2. One entry per CDR3 protein, called by TCRdb with MiXCR from the 5' RACE reads. The table lists around 200,000 distinct CDR3 sequences, roughly a tenth of them singletons. This receptor was taken from a woman between 18 and 30 years old in good health. Source material: memory (CD45RO+) T cells sorted from blood. This sequence joins TRBV7-2 and TRBJ2-5; 7 nucleotides match TRBD1. The CDR3 DNA sequence: TGTGCCAGCAGCAGGGGGCCGCAAGAGACCCAGTACTTC. Amino acids: CASSRGPQETQYF.